This T cell receptor beta chain was sequenced in a study of shared clonotypes between healthy human individuals. Turning to the study itself: The study used three CD4 naive, three CD4 memory, two CD8 naive and one CD8 memory plate per donor.

Overall study findings and caveats: Researchers found naive subsets generally carried larger estimated richness than memory subsets. Sequencing of the sorted subsets was shown by rarefaction to be incomplete despite large depth. Relative to clonotypes present in all four donors, those not shared had lower generation probabilities.

Produced via immunoSEQ multiplex PCR; TCRdb's table is partial and in-frame only. Of under 1,900,000 clones in the sample, around 98.5% are singletons; the top ten hold over 0.3%. Germline trimming cut 7 bases from V and 6 bases from J; bases unmatched to any gene: 22. The CDR3 totals 18 residues. Germline CDR1 is SGHVS and CDR2 is FNYEAQ. On this clone: Antigen unknown.

The receptor's source is a man aged 25 to 40 in good health. The sample consisted of naive CD4+ T cells sorted from blood. Subset defined: CD45RA+ positively selected. The chain employs TRBV7-6 and TRBJ2-7; TRBD1 matches at 9 bases. For the CDR3, the DNA is TGTGCCAGCACTTTAGACCCCACATCACAGGGGGCCATACTCGAGCAGTACTTC. It yields the protein CASTLDPTSQGAILEQYF. Filled out from reference TRBV7-6 and TRBJ2-7, the complete variable domain reads GAGVSQSPRYKVTKRGQDVALRCDPISGHVSLYWYRQALGQGPEFLTYFNYEAQQDKSGLPNDRFSAERPEGSISTLTIQRTEQRDSAMYRCASTLDPTSQGAILEQYFGPGTRLTVT.